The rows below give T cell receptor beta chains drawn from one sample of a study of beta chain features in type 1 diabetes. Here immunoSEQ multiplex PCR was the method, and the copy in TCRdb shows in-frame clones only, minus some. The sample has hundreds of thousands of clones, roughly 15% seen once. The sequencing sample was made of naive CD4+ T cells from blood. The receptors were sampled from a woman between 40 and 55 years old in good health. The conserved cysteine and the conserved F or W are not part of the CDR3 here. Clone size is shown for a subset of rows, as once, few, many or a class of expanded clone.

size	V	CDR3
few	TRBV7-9	ASRLWSGSGETQY
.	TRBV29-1	SVPPGTSGTDTQY
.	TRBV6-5	ASSYTSGGARDTQY
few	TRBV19	ASSGQGPNYGYT
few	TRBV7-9	ASSLGQGIAKNIQY
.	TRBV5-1	ASTTGTSNTEAF
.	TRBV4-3	ASSQDRQGGHTDTQY
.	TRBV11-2	ASSLTQEAF
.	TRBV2	ASSDSGTWADTQY
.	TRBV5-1	ASSRTENTEAF
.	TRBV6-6	ATTGTGANVLT
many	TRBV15	ATSTRDSFTQY
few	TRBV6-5	ASADRSSGKNIQY
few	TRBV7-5	VRSKRHAGGTSSYNSPLH
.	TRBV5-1	ASSATSGGASTDTQY
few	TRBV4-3	ASSQDRVSGNTIY
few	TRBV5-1	ASSLAPGKPEAF
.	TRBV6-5	ASSYTTTGYSEAF
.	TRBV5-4	ASSLEQGDEKLF
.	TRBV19	ASSVLAGKNTGELF
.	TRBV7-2	ASRGGGGAWDEQF
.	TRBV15	ATSRDTSGTSAYEQY
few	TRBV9	ASSLGASGGTGANVLT
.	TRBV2	ASSAISGFSNQPQH
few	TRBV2	ASSRTGLEAF
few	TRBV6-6	ASSSQGGGNTIY
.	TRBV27	ASSTNADRNYGYT
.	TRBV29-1	SVEDTPANYGYT